Below, one TCR beta chain is given with its context. What it binds is not known. The entry originates in a study of T cell repertoires in cytomegalovirus infection. Overall study results and limits: Carriers of CMV plus the relevant HLA were identified by cumulative public TCR beta family frequency. Predominance within the ex vivo response was attributable to HLA-C-restricted CMV-specific TCR beta clonotypes.

The ends were cut back, 2 bases at V and 4 bases at J, with 10 bases in the middle. In germline, CDR1 is SGDLS, CDR2 YYNGEE. This CDR3 is 14 amino acids long. TCRdb passed the reads through MiXCR, listing each CDR3 protein once. The table includes about 770,000 distinct CDR3 sequences, about 28% detected once. The sample in question was cultured CD8+ T cells from PBMCs, obtained from culture after CMV antigen stimulation. This TCR was recovered from a human donor in good health (CMV status not recorded). Some clones in this sample may be carry-over from other donors' samples. V and J are TRBV9 and TRBJ1-5; D gene uncertain. CDR3 loop: CASSVSLGNQPQHF. The CDR3 DNA is TGTGCCAGCAGCGTGAGCCTGGGGAATCAGCCCCAGCATTTT. Supplemented by reference TRBV9 and TRBJ1-5, the full variable domain reads DSGVTQTPKHLITATGQRVTLRCSPRSGDLSVYWYQQSLDQGLQFLIQYYNGEERAKGNILERFSAQQFPDLHSELNLSSLELGDSALYFCASSVSLGNQPQHFGDGTRLSIL.